These 31 T cell receptor beta chains share one sample of origin, sequenced in a study of T cell changes during pregnancy in multiple sclerosis. Sequenced by immunoSEQ multiplex PCR; TCRdb stores in-frame clones only, minus some. The sample records 70,000 or so clones, around 90% being singletons. Sequenced here: CD4+ T cells from peripheral blood mononuclear cells, sampled after pregnancy. The receptors originated from a female donor with multiple sclerosis, enrolled in a pregnancy study.

The CDR3: CSVRSGTSGSQETQYF. The CDR3 nucleotides are TGCAGCGTCCGGTCCGGGACTAGCGGGAGTCAAGAGACCCAGTACTTC. The chain combines TRBV29-1 with TRBJ2-5, with 14 positions matching TRBD2. From germline, CDR1 is SQVTM and CDR2 ANQGSEA. The V segment lost 6 bases and the J segment 2 bases; nucleotides outside the gene matches: 8. The CDR3 runs to 16 residues.

The chain uses TRBV11-3 and TRBJ2-2; 11 bases agree with TRBD1. Germline lookup yields CDR1 SGHNT and CDR2 YENEEA. Unmatched junction bases numbered 20, after V lost 5 bases and J lost 6 bases. This CDR3 comprises 20 residues. The CDR3 reads CASSEGGLSLGTGGPGELFF. Written as DNA, the CDR3 is TGTGCCAGCAGCGAAGGCGGGTTGAGTCTGGGGACAGGGGGTCCCGGGGAGCTGTTTTTT.

V is TRBV7-8 and J is TRBJ1-1; no firm D call. CDR3 length equals 14 residues. Deletions cut 1 base from V and 6 bases from J, with 12 bases between. Germline CDR1 and CDR2: SGHVS and FQNEAQ. DNA of the CDR3: TGTGCCAGCAGCTTAGGGAGGGTAAAAGCTGAAGCTTTCTTT. It codes for CASSLGRVKAEAFF.

The chain is built from TRBV5-6 and TRBJ1-5; 8 nucleotides line up with TRBD1. Germline CDR1 reads SGHDT; CDR2 reads YYEEEE. V shed 0 bases and J 7 bases; nucleotides not matched to a gene: 6. The CDR3 length is 15 residues. DNA of the CDR3: TGTGCCAGCAGCTTGGCCGGGGACAGGTTGCAGCCCCAGCATTTT. It is translated as CASSLAGDRLQPQHF.

The rearrangement links TRBV19 to TRBJ1-5; D not certain. The germline V gene has CDR1 LNHDA and CDR2 SQIVND (reference sequence). The V gene lost 2 bases and the J gene lost 1 base, with 9 bases spanning the gap. CDR3 length: 15 residues. The CDR3 region is CASSIRRGSNQPQHF. The CDR3 coding sequence is TGTGCCAGTAGTATAAGGCGAGGGAGCAATCAGCCCCAGCATTTT.

The genes are TRBV28 and TRBJ1-3, with D unclear. Between the trimmed V and J ends, which lost 8 bases and 0 bases, there was a span of 20 bases. The CDR3 has 17 residues. Germline V lookup: CDR1 MDHEN, CDR2 SYDVKM. This chain's CDR3 is CASLSREPAGSGNTIYF. In nucleotides, the CDR3 is TGTGCCAGCCTCTCCCGGGAACCCGCTGGCTCTGGAAACACCATATATTTT.

The J gene is TRBJ2-7, the V gene TRBV6-1; 7 positions agree with TRBD2. The junction had 7 bases not matched to a gene; V was cut back by 3 bases and J by 2 bases. This CDR3 is 15 amino acids long. Germline-derived CDR1 and CDR2 are MNHNS and SASEGT. The CDR3 DNA sequence: TGTGCCAGCAGTGACCAGACTAGCACAGCCTACGAGCAGTACTTC. It yields the protein CASSDQTSTAYEQYF.

The chain links TRBV10-3 to TRBJ1-4; 7 bases map to TRBD1. With 10 bases clipped from V and 5 bases from J, the junction kept 10 bases outside the gene matches. The CDR3 consists of 14 residues. The germline V gene has CDR1 ENHRY and CDR2 SYGVKD. The CDR3 here is CATRGDRENEKLFF. CDR3 coding DNA: TGTGCCACCCGAGGAGACAGGGAGAATGAAAAACTGTTTTTT.

The chain uses TRBV19 and TRBJ2-2; 9 bases are a match to TRBD2. Germline values: CDR1 LNHDA, CDR2 SQIVND (reference sequence). This CDR3 comprises 15 residues. After removal of 3 bases from V and 4 bases from J, the junction contained 3 bases not matched to a gene. The CDR3 coding sequence is TGTGCCAGTAGTATGTTAGCGGGAGTCACCGGGGAGCTGTTTTTT. Its protein is CASSMLAGVTGELFF. Drawing the rest from reference TRBV19 and TRBJ2-2, the complete variable domain is DGGITQSPKYLFRKEGQNVTLSCEQNLNHDAMYWYRQDPGQGLRLIYYSQIVNDFQKGDIAEGYSVSREKKESFPLTVTSAQKNPTAFYLCASSMLAGVTGELFFGEGSRLTVL.

This clone was detected once. The rearrangement uses TRBV9 and TRBJ1-1, with D possibly TRBD1 on 5 matching bases. The CDR3 consists of 13 residues. CDR1 is SGDLS and CDR2 is YYNGEE in the germline V gene. V was shortened by 4 bases and J by 1 base, with 8 bases between the two germline ends. CDR3 DNA sequence: TGTGCCAGCAGCTTTGGACAGAACACTGAAGCTTTCTTT. Its translation: CASSFGQNTEAFF. The full variable domain, rest sourced from reference TRBV9 and TRBJ1-1, is DSGVTQTPKHLITATGQRVTLRCSPRSGDLSVYWYQQSLDQGLQFLIQYYNGEERAKGNILERFSAQQFPDLHSELNLSSLELGDSALYFCASSFGQNTEAFFGQGTRLTVV.

The chain employs TRBV5-1 and TRBJ1-1; D possibly corresponds to TRBD1 (6 bases). The CDR3 spans 15 residues. V lost 5 bases and J 3 bases, leaving 17 bases between the germline ends. Germline assignment: CDR1 SGHRS and CDR2 YFSETQ. CDR3 protein: CASSREGGGDTEAFF. The DNA of the CDR3 is TGCGCCAGCAGTCGAGAGGGGGGGGGAGACACTGAAGCTTTCTTT.

The V gene is TRBV5-1, the J gene TRBJ2-5, with TRBD2 as a possible D gene (5 bases). Germline CDR1 reads SGHRS; CDR2 reads YFSETQ. The CDR3 loop spans 15 amino acids. Trimming left V 0 bases short and J 7 bases short, with 16 bases between. For the CDR3, the DNA is TGCGCCAGCAGCTTGGGTCTCCCCGGGGTAGGGACCCAGTACTTC. Translated, it gives CASSLGLPGVGTQYF.

The V and J genes are TRBV5-1 and TRBJ2-7, with D perhaps matching TRBD2 (6 bases). The length of the CDR3 is 15 residues. From germline, CDR1 is SGHRS and CDR2 YFSETQ. The V and J ends lost 4 bases and 3 bases respectively, with 17 bases between them. CDR3 nucleotide sequence: TGCGCCAGCAGCCTCCGACTAGAAAGGAGCTACGAGCAGTACTTC. Residues: CASSLRLERSYEQYF. Together with reference TRBV5-1 and TRBJ2-7, the CDR3 gives the full variable domain: KAGVTQTPRYLIKTRGQQVTLSCSPISGHRSVSWYQQTPGQGLQFLFEYFSETQRNKGNFPGRFSGRQFSNSRSEMNVSTLELGDSALYLCASSLRLERSYEQYFGPGTRLTVT.

This chain connects TRBV19 to TRBJ2-4, with a weak D call TRBD2 (7 bases). Germline loops: CDR1 LNHDA, CDR2 SQIVND (reference sequence). Trimming removed 5 bases from V and 6 bases from J, with 14 bases in between. The CDR3 covers 14 residues. CDR3: CASSEGGGRNIQYF. The DNA of the CDR3 is TGTGCCAGTAGTGAAGGGGGAGGGCGAAACATTCAGTACTTC.

V gene TRBV19 combines with J gene TRBJ1-2; D gene unclear. The CDR3 runs 11 residues. In germline, CDR1 is LNHDA, CDR2 SQIVND (reference sequence). V lost 7 bases and J lost 1, with 4 bases in between. CDR3 coding DNA: TGTGCCAGTACGGGTAACTATGGCTACACCTTC. Encoded protein: CASTGNYGYTF.

The chain couples TRBV6-1 to TRBJ2-1; 14 bases match TRBD2. This CDR3 spans 14 amino acids. Germline values: CDR1 MNHNS, CDR2 SASEGT. V shed 6 bases and J 9 bases; nucleotides not matched to a gene: 4. The CDR3: CASSSGTSGGEQFF. The CDR3 DNA reads as TGTGCCAGCAGCTCTGGGACTAGCGGGGGTGAGCAGTTCTTC.

The CDR3: CASSPGGQGFDEQYF. For the CDR3, the DNA is TGTGCCAGCAGCCCCGGCGGACAGGGGTTCGACGAGCAGTACTTC. The rearrangement uses TRBV7-8 and TRBJ2-7; 9 nucleotides match TRBD1. V dropped 5 bases and J dropped 5; count of bases not matched to a gene: 10. Germline CDR1 is SGHVS and CDR2 is FQNEAQ. This CDR3 spans 15 amino acids.

This clone was picked up one time. The V call is TRBV5-1, the J call TRBJ1-3, with a weak D call TRBD1 (6 bases). Trimming cost V 1 base and J 1 base, with 27 bases left between them. The germline gives CDR1 SGHRS, CDR2 YFSETQ. The CDR3 extends over 21 amino acids. The CDR3 loop reads CASSLFTPSSGGQRSGNTIYF. The CDR3 DNA reads as TGCGCCAGCAGCTTGTTCACTCCCTCGTCCGGGGGGCAACGGTCTGGAAACACCATATATTTT. Using reference TRBV5-1 and TRBJ1-3 for the parts outside the CDR3, the full variable domain is KAGVTQTPRYLIKTRGQQVTLSCSPISGHRSVSWYQQTPGQGLQFLFEYFSETQRNKGNFPGRFSGRQFSNSRSEMNVSTLELGDSALYLCASSLFTPSSGGQRSGNTIYFGEGSWLTVV.

This clone was seen once. The chain joins TRBV7-8 to TRBJ2-1; 12 bases line up with TRBD2. This CDR3 spans 15 amino acids. Germline loops: CDR1 SGHVS, CDR2 FQNEAQ. Losses at the gene ends were 0 bases for V and 7 bases for J; bases not matched to a gene: 1. CDR3 in amino acids: CASSLAGLAGNEQFF. The CDR3 nucleotides are TGTGCCAGCAGCTTAGCGGGACTAGCGGGTAATGAGCAGTTCTTC.

The rearrangement joins TRBV6-1 to TRBJ1-1; D unresolved. The CDR3 is 16 amino acids. Trimming removed 4 bases from V and 0 bases from J, with 15 bases in between. Germline V CDR1 and CDR2: MNHNS, SASEGT. As DNA, the CDR3 is TGTGCCAGCAGTGGCTCGAGGATAAGGATGAACACTGAAGCTTTCTTT. As protein: CASSGSRIRMNTEAFF.

The chain couples TRBV11-2 to TRBJ1-1; D ambiguous. In germline, CDR1 is SGHAT, CDR2 FQNNGV. This CDR3 comprises 15 residues. V lost 0 bases to trimming and J lost 0 bases, with 8 bases between them. The CDR3 protein is CASSLEWAMNTEAFF. The CDR3 coding sequence is TGTGCCAGCAGCTTAGAGTGGGCAATGAACACTGAAGCTTTCTTT.

This sequence joins TRBV9 and TRBJ2-1; D is undetermined. The CDR3 is 12 residues long. The V end was cut by 4 bases, the J end by 6 bases, with 8 bases between. Germline V gene data show CDR1 as SGDLS and CDR2 as YYNGEE. DNA for the CDR3: TGTGCCAGCAGCCTCAACAGCAATGAGCAGTTCTTC. Translated, it gives CASSLNSNEQFF.

The chain couples TRBV5-6 to TRBJ2-5; the match to TRBD2 covers 7 bases. With V trimmed by 3 bases and J by 5 bases, 7 bases remained unmatched. The CDR3 is made up of 14 amino acids. Germline CDR1 reads SGHDT; CDR2 reads YYEEEE. The CDR3 region is CASSSTRAGETQYF. The CDR3 DNA is TGTGCCAGCAGCTCAACCAGAGCGGGGGAGACCCAGTACTTC.

The J gene is TRBJ1-1, the V gene TRBV2; possible D gene TRBD1, 6 bases. V lost 6 bases and J lost 3, with 8 bases in between. This CDR3 is 12 amino acids long. CDR1 and CDR2 from the germline V gene are SNHLY and FYNNEI. In DNA, the CDR3 is TGTGCCAGCAGCGAGGGGGACACTGAAGCTTTCTTT. This translates into CASSEGDTEAFF. The full variable domain, rest sourced from reference TRBV2 and TRBJ1-1, is EPEVTQTPSHQVTQMGQEVILRCVPISNHLYFYWYRQILGQKVEFLVSFYNNEISEKSEIFDDQFSVERPDGSNFTLKIRSTKLEDSAMYFCASSEGDTEAFFGQGTRLTVV.

The chain employs TRBV4-1 and TRBJ2-7, with D possibly being TRBD2 (5 bases). This CDR3 has 14 amino acids. Germline CDR1 MGHRA, CDR2 YSYEKL. Trimming removed 3 bases from V and 7 bases from J, with 16 bases in between. The DNA of the CDR3 is TGCGCCAGCAGCCATCCTATGAAAACGGGGGAGCAGTACTTC. Its translation is CASSHPMKTGEQYF.

In DNA, the CDR3 is TGTGCCAGCAGCGCAGGGGTGGGAGAAAAACTGTTTTTT. It translates to CASSAGVGEKLFF. The rearrangement joins TRBV7-3 to TRBJ1-4, with TRBD1 as a possible D gene (6 bases). V was clipped by 5 bases and J by 8 bases, with 12 bases between them. Germline CDR1 SGHTA, CDR2 FQGTGA. CDR3 length: 13 residues.

The CDR3 coding sequence is TGTGCCAGCAGCCCCCGGGACTTTATAGGATATGGCTACACCTTC. This translates into CASSPRDFIGYGYTF. The gene calls are TRBV7-8 and TRBJ1-2; tentative D call: TRBD1 (5 bases). The CDR3 extends over 15 amino acids. CDR1 and CDR2 (germline): SGHVS, FQNEAQ. V shed 5 bases and J shed 5 bases, with 18 bases lying between them.

This clone was seen just once. The chain links TRBV5-6 to TRBJ2-7; 8 positions match TRBD1. The V and J ends lost 4 bases and 1 base, in that order; junction bases with no gene match: 4. Germline V gives CDR1 SGHDT, CDR2 YYEEEE. This CDR3 spans 14 amino acids. The CDR3 DNA sequence: TGTGCCAGCAGCCGTGGGACAGGTTCCTACGAGCAGTACTTC. Translated: CASSRGTGSYEQYF.

This clone was found once. The chain employs TRBV28 and TRBJ1-5; maybe TRBD1 (6 bases). This CDR3 is built from 14 residues. Germline CDR1 is MDHEN and CDR2 is SYDVKM. Trimming left V 2 bases short and J 6 bases short, with 11 bases between. CDR3 loop: CASSLRGGGQPQHF. The CDR3 bases are TGTGCCAGCAGTTTACGGGGGGGCGGTCAGCCCCAGCATTTT.

J is TRBJ1-1 and V is TRBV5-1; 7 bases are shared with TRBD1. Per the germline V gene, CDR1 is SGHRS and CDR2 is YFSETQ. Losses at the gene ends were 0 bases for V and 6 bases for J; bases not matched to a gene: 8. The CDR3 totals 15 residues. CDR3 nucleotides: TGCGCCAGCAGCTTGGCTGGACAGGCGACATCTGAAGCTTTCTTT. This translates into CASSLAGQATSEAFF.

The DNA of the CDR3 is TGTGCCTGGGGGAGGAACGAGCAGTACTTC. It yields the protein CAWGRNEQYF. The rearrangement links TRBV30 to TRBJ2-7, with D perhaps TRBD2 (6 bases). Trimming took 5 bases from V and 5 from J, leaving 7 bases between them. CDR3 size: 10 residues. Per germline, CDR1 GTSNPN and CDR2 SVGIG (reference sequence). Supplemented by reference TRBV30 and TRBJ2-7, the full variable domain reads SQTIHQWPATLVQPVGSPLSLECTVEGTSNPNLYWYRQAAGRGLQLLFYSVGIGQISSEVPQNLSASRPQDRQFILSSKKLLLSDSGFYLCAWGRNEQYFGPGTRLTVT.